These T cell receptor beta chains were read from a single sample in a study of radiotherapy plus CTLA-4 blockade in lung cancer. Repertoires were generated with immunoSEQ multiplex PCR, while TCRdb's copy carries only in-frame clones and drops some. Of 50,000 or so clones in the sample, nearly 90% were seen once. The source was peripheral blood, collected from a patient treated with radiotherapy plus ipilimumab. Every receptor here comes from a human donor with non-small cell lung cancer whose response to radiotherapy plus ipilimumab could not be evaluated. CDR3s include the opening cysteine and the closing phenylalanine or tryptophan. The order of the fields is J gene, V gene, clone size, D gene, CDR3 DNA, CDR3 protein. The D gene is left open where the match is weak. Clone size appears in some rows only: once, few, many, or a class for an expanded clone.

TRBJ2-7,TRBV27,.,TRBD2,TGTGCCAGTAGCGGGAGGGGCTTAAGCTCCTACGAGCAGTACTTC,CASSGRGLSSYEQYF
TRBJ1-1,TRBV2,.,.,TGTGCCAGCAGTGAGAGGGGGGGCCCTGAAGCTTTCTTT,CASSERGGPEAFF
TRBJ2-6,TRBV10-2,once,TRBD1,TGCGCCAGCAGTGAGTTCGACAGGGCAGGGGCCAACGTCCTGACTTTC,CASSEFDRAGANVLTF
TRBJ2-5,TRBV7-7,few,TRBD2,TGTGCCAGCAGCCCCTCTAGCGGGGGGACTGGAGAGACCCAGTACTTC,CASSPSSGGTGETQYF
TRBJ1-5,TRBV11-2,.,.,TGTGCCAGCAGCTTAGCTGGCAATCAGCCCCAGCATTTT,CASSLAGNQPQHF
TRBJ2-2,TRBV14,.,.,TGTGCCAGCAGCCATCCAGGAGGGAACACCGGGGAGCTGTTTTTT,CASSHPGGNTGELFF
TRBJ2-5,TRBV4-1,.,.,TGCGCCAGCAGCCAAGAGAGAGCCCAAGAGACCCAGTACTTC,CASSQERAQETQYF
TRBJ1-1,TRBV6-1,.,TRBD1,TGTGCCAGCACCATCACAGGGGGGCACACTGAAGCTTTCTTT,CASTITGGHTEAFF
TRBJ2-7,TRBV5-4,.,.,TGTGCCAGCAGCTTGGAGGGAGCGGTCTACGAGCAGTACTTC,CASSLEGAVYEQYF
TRBJ2-7,TRBV4-1,.,.,TGCGCCAGCAGCCAAGCGGGTGGGTCCTACGAGCAGTACTTC,CASSQAGGSYEQYF
TRBJ2-3,TRBV11-2,.,TRBD2,TGTGCCAGCACCTTTAGGGCCGGGGGGTTTAGCACAGATACGCAGTATTTT,CASTFRAGGFSTDTQYF
TRBJ2-5,TRBV5-4,.,TRBD2,TGTGCCAGCAGCTCCCGCGGGGGGCTTGAGACCCAGTACTTC,CASSSRGGLETQYF
TRBJ1-1,TRBV5-8,.,.,TGTGCCAGCAGCTTGTTTGGGCCCGCCTTTGGCACTGAAGCTTTCTTT,CASSLFGPAFGTEAFF
TRBJ1-5,TRBV7-6,.,.,TGTGCCAGCAGCTCGGGGGGTCAGCCCCAGCATTTT,CASSSGGQPQHF
TRBJ2-3,TRBV7-9,.,TRBD2,TGTGCCAGCAGCTTTCTAGCGGGAGGGCCCTCAGATACGCAGTATTTT,CASSFLAGGPSDTQYF
TRBJ2-1,TRBV4-3,.,.,TGCGCCAGCAGCCCCGACAAAAGCTCCTACAATGAGCAGTTCTTC,CASSPDKSSYNEQFF
TRBJ2-2,TRBV18,.,.,TGTGCCAGCTCTACTCAAGGAGGGCCGGGAACCGGGGAGCTGTTTTTT,CASSTQGGPGTGELFF
TRBJ2-1,TRBV29-1,.,TRBD2,TGCAGCGCCCTGCTCGCGGGGGGGAATGAGCAGTTCTTC,CSALLAGGNEQFF
TRBJ1-2,TRBV9,.,.,TGTGCCAGCAGCGTAGATGGACAGTTATATGGCTACACCTTC,CASSVDGQLYGYTF
TRBJ2-7,TRBV4-1,once,TRBD2,TGCGCCAGCAGCCGCTGGACTAGCGGGAGCCGCGAGCAGTACTTC,CASSRWTSGSREQYF
TRBJ2-7,TRBV6-6,few,TRBD1,TGTGCCAGCAGCCCTATAACAGGGGGCTCCACCTACGAGCAGTACTTC,CASSPITGGSTYEQYF
TRBJ2-3,TRBV27,.,.,TGTGCCAGCAGTTTAATGGGGGCGGATCGGGGCACGCAGTATTTT,CASSLMGADRGTQYF
TRBJ2-3,TRBV7-6,.,TRBD2,TGTGCCAGCAGCTTAGGCGGGGGGGGTGGTACGCAGTATTTT,CASSLGGGGGTQYF
TRBJ2-7,TRBV5-4,.,TRBD2,TGTGCCAGCAGCCATACTAGCGGGAGCGGCAACGAGCAGTACTTC,CASSHTSGSGNEQYF
TRBJ2-5,TRBV15,.,.,TGTGCCACCAGCAGAGATCAGGGTGAATGGGAGACCCAGTACTTC,CATSRDQGEWETQYF
TRBJ2-3,TRBV11-2,once,TRBD2,TGTGCCAGCAGCCTCGGGGGGGGGAACACAGATACGCAGTATTTT,CASSLGGGNTDTQYF
TRBJ1-6,TRBV2,few,.,TGTGCCAGCAGTTACACAGGCTTCTATAATTCACCCCTCCACTTT,CASSYTGFYNSPLHF
TRBJ2-2,TRBV18,.,TRBD1,TGTGCCAGCTCACCCCAGGGACAGGTCAACACCGGGGAGCTGTTTTTT,CASSPQGQVNTGELFF
TRBJ2-1,TRBV29-1,.,TRBD2,TGCAGCGTTGACGCCCTAGCGGGAGTACGTAGGTCCTACAATGAGCAGTTCTTC,CSVDALAGVRRSYNEQFF
TRBJ2-7,TRBV13,few,.,TGTGCCAGCAGCTTGGCCCGGGACATCTGGCCATCCTACGAGCAGTACTTC,CASSLARDIWPSYEQYF
TRBJ2-2,TRBV7-9,.,TRBD1,TGTGCCAGCAGCTTAGGGACAGGGAACACCGGGGAGCTGTTTTTT,CASSLGTGNTGELFF
TRBJ2-3,TRBV7-8,.,TRBD2,TGTGCCAGCAGCTTAGGGACTAGCGGGGGCAATACGCAGTATTTT,CASSLGTSGGNTQYF
TRBJ1-2,TRBV4-1,few,TRBD1,TGCGCCAGCAGCCAAGACGGGACAGGGGCTGCCTATGGCTACACCTTC,CASSQDGTGAAYGYTF
TRBJ1-1,TRBV7-9,.,.,TGTGCCAGCAGCTTAGTTCCAGGGAACACTGAAGCTTTCTTT,CASSLVPGNTEAFF
TRBJ2-7,TRBV2,.,.,TGTGCCAGCACCCCCGCCCGCGGGCACTACGAGCAGTACTTC,CASTPARGHYEQYF
TRBJ2-5,TRBV18,.,TRBD2,TGTGCCAGCGTTGGGACTAGCGGTCCTCAAGAGACCCAGTACTTC,CASVGTSGPQETQYF
TRBJ2-7,TRBV7-2,.,.,TGTGCCAGCAGCCCTGACTTGATACTAGCCTACGAGCAGTACTTC,CASSPDLILAYEQYF
TRBJ2-7,TRBV7-2,.,.,TGTGCCAGCAGCTTACGACAGGAGGACTACGAGCAGTACTTC,CASSLRQEDYEQYF
TRBJ2-7,TRBV4-3,.,TRBD2,TGCGCCAGCAGCCAAGATAGGGTGGGAGGGTACCCCTACGAGCAGTACTTC,CASSQDRVGGYPYEQYF
TRBJ2-4,TRBV2,.,.,TGTGCCAGCAGTGAGGGTGGGCTAGCCAAAAACATTCAGTACTTC,CASSEGGLAKNIQYF
TRBJ1-2,TRBV5-8,few,.,TGTGCCAGCAGCTTCGGGAGGGGTCTGGGAAATGGCTACACCTTC,CASSFGRGLGNGYTF